A single T cell receptor (beta chain) is shown here with its context. These data belong to a study of blood T cell repertoires in COVID-19. TCRdb's table, derived via immunoSEQ multiplex PCR, lists solely in-frame clones and lacks some. The sample has about 120,000 clones; 87% are singletons. The CDR3 consists of 13 residues. V shed 0 bases and J shed 4 bases, with 7 bases lying between them. Germline CDR1 reads SGDLS; CDR2 reads YYNGEE. The TCR originated in a woman aged 70-85 years with acute or convalescent COVID-19. Input material: peripheral blood. V usage is TRBV9 and J usage is TRBJ1-1; no firm D call. CDR3 coding DNA: TGTGCCAGCAGCGTAGATCTCTTCACTGAAGCTTTCTTT. Its translation is CASSVDLFTEAFF.